Included here is one TCR beta chain sequence, with context. This entry comes from a study of blood T cell repertoires in COVID-19. The repertoire was sequenced with immunoSEQ multiplex PCR; TCRdb's copy has only in-frame clones and lacks some. The table shows some 82,000 clones, with 91% occurring only once. Germline-derived CDR1 and CDR2 are SEHNR and FQNEAQ (reference sequence). The J segment lost 5 bases and the V segment lost 7 bases, leaving 14 bases of the junction unmatched. CDR3 size: 16 residues. Material for sequencing was peripheral blood. The sequence was collected from a woman aged 45-65 years in a cohort sampled during active COVID-19. V and J are TRBV7-9 and TRBJ1-2; 9 bases agree with TRBD1. CDR3 sequence: CASTEAGTGLGYGYTF. The CDR3 DNA follows: TGTGCCAGCACCGAAGCTGGGACAGGGCTAGGGTATGGCTACACCTTC. The entire variable domain, with the rest obtained from reference TRBV7-9 and TRBJ1-2, is as follows: DTGVSQNPRHKITKRGQNVTFRCDPISEHNRLYWYRQTLGQGPEFLTYFQNEAQLEKSRLLSDRFSAERPKGSFSTLEIQRTEQGDSAMYLCASTEAGTGLGYGYTFGSGTRLTVV.